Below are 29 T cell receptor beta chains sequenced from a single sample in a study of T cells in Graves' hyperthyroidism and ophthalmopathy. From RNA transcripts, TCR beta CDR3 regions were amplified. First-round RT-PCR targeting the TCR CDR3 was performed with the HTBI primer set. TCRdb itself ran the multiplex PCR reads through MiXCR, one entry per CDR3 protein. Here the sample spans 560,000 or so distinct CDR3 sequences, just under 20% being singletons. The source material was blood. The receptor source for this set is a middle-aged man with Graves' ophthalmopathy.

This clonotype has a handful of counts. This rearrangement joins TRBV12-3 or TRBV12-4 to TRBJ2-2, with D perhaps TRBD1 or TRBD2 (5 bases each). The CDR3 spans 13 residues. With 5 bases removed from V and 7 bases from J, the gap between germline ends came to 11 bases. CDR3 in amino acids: CASSQGRIGELFF. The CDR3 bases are TGTGCCAGCAGTCAGGGACGCATCGGGGAGCTGTTTTTT.

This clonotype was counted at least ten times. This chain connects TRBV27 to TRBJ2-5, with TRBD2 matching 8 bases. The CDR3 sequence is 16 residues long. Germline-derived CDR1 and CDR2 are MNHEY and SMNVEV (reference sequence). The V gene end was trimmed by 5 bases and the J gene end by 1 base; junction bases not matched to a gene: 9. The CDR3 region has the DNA TGTGCCAGCAGTCTAATAGCGGGGAGGGCCCAAGAGACCCAGTACTTC. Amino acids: CASSLIAGRAQETQYF.

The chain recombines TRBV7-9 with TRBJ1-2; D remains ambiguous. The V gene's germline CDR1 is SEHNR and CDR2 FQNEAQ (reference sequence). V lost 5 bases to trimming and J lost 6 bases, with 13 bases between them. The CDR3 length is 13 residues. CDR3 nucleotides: TGTGCCAGCAGCCCCTACGTGGCCCATGGCTACACCTTC. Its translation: CASSPYVAHGYTF.

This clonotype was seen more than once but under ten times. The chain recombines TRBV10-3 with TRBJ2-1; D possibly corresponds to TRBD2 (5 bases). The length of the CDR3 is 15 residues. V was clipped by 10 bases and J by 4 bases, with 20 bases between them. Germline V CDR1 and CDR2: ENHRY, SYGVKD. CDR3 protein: CATFDPGLSYNEQFF. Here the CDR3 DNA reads TGTGCCACCTTCGACCCAGGACTCTCATACAATGAGCAGTTCTTC.

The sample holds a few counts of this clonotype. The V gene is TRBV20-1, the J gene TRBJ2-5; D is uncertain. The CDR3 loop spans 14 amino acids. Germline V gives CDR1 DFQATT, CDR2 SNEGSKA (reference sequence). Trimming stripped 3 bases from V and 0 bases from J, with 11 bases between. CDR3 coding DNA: TGCAGTGCTAGTCATCCGGCGGACCAAGAGACCCAGTACTTC. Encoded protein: CSASHPADQETQYF.

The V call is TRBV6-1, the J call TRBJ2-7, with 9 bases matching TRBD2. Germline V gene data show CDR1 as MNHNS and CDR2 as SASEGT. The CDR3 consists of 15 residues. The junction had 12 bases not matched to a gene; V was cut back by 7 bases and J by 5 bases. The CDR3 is CASTSPLAGINEQYF. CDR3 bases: TGTGCCAGCACCTCCCCTCTAGCGGGAATAAACGAGCAGTACTTC.

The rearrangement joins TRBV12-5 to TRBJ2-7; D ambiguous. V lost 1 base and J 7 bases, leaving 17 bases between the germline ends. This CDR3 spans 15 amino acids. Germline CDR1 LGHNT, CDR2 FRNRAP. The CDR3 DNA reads TGTGCTAGTGGTTTGGCCCCCGCCGCCCAGAGGGAGCAGTACTTC. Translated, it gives CASGLAPAAQREQYF.

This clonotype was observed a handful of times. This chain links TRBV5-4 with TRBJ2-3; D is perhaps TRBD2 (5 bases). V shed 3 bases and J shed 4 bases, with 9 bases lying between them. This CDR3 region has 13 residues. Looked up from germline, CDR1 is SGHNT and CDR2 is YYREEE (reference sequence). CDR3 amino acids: CASSSPRADTQYF. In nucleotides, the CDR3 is TGTGCCAGCAGCTCACCGCGGGCAGATACGCAGTATTTT.

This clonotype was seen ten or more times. CDR3 sequence reads: CAWRGTGPAGYTF. CDR3 coding DNA: TGTGCCTGGAGGGGGACAGGGCCGGCTGGCTACACCTTC. V usage is TRBV30 and J usage is TRBJ1-2; 9 bases align to TRBD1. The CDR3 is 13 amino acids. Trimming cost V 3 bases and J 7 bases; bases outside gene matches: 6. Germline lookup yields CDR1 GTSNPN and CDR2 SVGIG (reference sequence).

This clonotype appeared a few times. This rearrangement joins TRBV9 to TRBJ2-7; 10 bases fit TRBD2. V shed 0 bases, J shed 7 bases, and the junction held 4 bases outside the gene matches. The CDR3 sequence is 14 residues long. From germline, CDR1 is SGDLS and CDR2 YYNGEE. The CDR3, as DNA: TGTGCCAGCAGCGTAGATAGTAGCGGGAGGGAGCAGTACTTC. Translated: CASSVDSSGREQYF.

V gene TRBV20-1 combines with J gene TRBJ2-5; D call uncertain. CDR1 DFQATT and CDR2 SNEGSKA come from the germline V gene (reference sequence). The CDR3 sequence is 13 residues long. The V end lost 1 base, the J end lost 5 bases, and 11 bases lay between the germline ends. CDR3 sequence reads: CSARGLSYETQYF. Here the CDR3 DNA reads TGCAGTGCTAGAGGACTGTCATACGAGACCCAGTACTTC.

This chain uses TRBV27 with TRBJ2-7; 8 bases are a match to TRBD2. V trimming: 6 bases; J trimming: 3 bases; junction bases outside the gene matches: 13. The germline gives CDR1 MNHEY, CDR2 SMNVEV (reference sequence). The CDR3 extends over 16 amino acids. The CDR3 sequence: CASSPRGGGRYYEQYF. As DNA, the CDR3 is TGTGCCAGCAGCCCCCGGGGCGGGGGGCGATACTACGAGCAGTACTTC.

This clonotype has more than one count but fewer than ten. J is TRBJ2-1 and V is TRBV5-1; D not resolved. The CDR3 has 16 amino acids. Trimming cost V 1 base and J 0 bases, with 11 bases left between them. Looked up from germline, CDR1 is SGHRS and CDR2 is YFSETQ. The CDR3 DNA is TGCGCCAGCAGCTTGCTGGGCGGTACCTCCTACAATGAGCAGTTCTTC. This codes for CASSLLGGTSYNEQFF.

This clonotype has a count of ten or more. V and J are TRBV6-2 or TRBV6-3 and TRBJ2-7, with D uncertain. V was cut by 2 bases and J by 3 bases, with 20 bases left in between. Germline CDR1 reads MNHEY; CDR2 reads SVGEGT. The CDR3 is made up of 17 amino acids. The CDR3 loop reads CASSYNGVRRTLYEQYF. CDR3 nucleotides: TGTGCCAGCAGTTACAACGGCGTAAGACGGACCCTCTACGAGCAGTACTTC.

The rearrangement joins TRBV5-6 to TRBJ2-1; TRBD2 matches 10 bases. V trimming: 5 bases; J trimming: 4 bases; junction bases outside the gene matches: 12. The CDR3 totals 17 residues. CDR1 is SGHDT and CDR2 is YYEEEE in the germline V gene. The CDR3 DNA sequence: TGTGCCAGCAGTCCGGGGGGAGCGGGAGGGCTGTACAATGAGCAGTTCTTC. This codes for CASSPGGAGGLYNEQFF.

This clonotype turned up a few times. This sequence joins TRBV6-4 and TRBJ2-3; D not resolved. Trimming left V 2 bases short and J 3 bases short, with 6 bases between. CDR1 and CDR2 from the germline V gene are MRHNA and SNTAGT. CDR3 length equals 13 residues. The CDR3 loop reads CASSDQRTDTQYF. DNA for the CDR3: TGTGCCAGCAGTGACCAACGAACAGATACGCAGTATTTT.

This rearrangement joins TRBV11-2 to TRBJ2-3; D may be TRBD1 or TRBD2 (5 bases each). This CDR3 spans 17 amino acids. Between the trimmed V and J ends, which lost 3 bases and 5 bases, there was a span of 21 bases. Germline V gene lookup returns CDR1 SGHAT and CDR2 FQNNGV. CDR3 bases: TGTGCCAGCAGCTTGATGGACGAGAGCCCGAGGGGAGATACGCAGTATTTT. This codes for CASSLMDESPRGDTQYF. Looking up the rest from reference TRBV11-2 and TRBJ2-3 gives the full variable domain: EAGVAQSPRYKIIEKRQSVAFWCNPISGHATLYWYQQILGQGPKLLIQFQNNGVVDDSQLPKDRFSAERLKGVDSTLKIQPAKLEDSAVYLCASSLMDESPRGDTQYFGPGTRLTVL.

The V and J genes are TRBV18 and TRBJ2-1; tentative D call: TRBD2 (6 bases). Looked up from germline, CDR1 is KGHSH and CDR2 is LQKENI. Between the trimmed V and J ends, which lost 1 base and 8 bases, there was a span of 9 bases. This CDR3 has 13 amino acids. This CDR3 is CASSPRSSDEQFF. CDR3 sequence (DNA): TGTGCCAGCTCACCACGATCTAGCGATGAGCAGTTCTTC.

The CDR3 loop reads CASSVASGGLAGAEQYF. The CDR3 DNA follows: TGTGCCAGCAGCGTAGCTTCGGGGGGACTAGCGGGAGCCGAGCAGTACTTC. This chain uses TRBV9 with TRBJ2-7; 14 bases are shared with TRBD2. There are 17 residues in the CDR3. CDR1 SGDLS and CDR2 YYNGEE come from the germline V gene. V lost 0 bases and J lost 6; bases outside the gene matches: 8.

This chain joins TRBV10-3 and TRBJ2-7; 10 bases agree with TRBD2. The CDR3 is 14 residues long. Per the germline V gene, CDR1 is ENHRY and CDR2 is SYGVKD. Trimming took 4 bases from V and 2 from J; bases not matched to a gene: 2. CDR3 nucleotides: TGTGCCATCAGTGCCACTAGCGGGACCTACGAGCAGTACTTC. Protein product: CAISATSGTYEQYF.

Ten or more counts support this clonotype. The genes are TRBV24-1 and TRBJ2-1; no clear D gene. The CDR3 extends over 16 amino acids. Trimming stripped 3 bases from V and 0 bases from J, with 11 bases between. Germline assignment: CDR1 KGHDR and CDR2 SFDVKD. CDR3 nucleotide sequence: TGTGCCACCAGTGATCCTAACCTGAGCTCCTACAATGAGCAGTTCTTC. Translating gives CATSDPNLSSYNEQFF.

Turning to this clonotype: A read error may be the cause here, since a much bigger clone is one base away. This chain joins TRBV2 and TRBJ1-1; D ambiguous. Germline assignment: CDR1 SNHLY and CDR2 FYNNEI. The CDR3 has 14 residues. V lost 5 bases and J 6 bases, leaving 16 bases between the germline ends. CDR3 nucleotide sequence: TGTGCCAGCAGTTACGATCAATTTCCCCCTGAAGCTTTCTTT. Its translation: CASSYDQFPPEAFF. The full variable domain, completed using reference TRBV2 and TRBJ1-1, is EPEVTQTPSHQVTQMGQEVILRCVPISNHLYFYWYRQILGQKVEFLVSFYNNEISEKSEIFDDQFSVERPDGSNFTLKIRSTKLEDSAMYFCASSYDQFPPEAFFGQGTRLTVV.

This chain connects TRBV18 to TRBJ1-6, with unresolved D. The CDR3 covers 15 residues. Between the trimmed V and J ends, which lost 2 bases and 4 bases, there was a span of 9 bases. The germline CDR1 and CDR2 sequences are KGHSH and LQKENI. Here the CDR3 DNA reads TGTGCCAGCTCACCAGGGCCACCGTATAATTCACCCCTCCACTTT. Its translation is CASSPGPPYNSPLHF.

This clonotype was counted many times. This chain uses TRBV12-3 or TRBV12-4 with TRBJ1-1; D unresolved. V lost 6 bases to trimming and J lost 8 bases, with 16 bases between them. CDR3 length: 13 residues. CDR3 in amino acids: CASRPSWTAEAFF. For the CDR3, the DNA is TGTGCCAGCAGACCCTCCTGGACGGCAGAAGCTTTCTTT.

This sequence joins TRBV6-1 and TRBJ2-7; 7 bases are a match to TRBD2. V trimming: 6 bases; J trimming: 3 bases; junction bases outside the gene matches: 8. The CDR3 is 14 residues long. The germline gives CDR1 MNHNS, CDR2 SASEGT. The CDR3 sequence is CASSTGLVGYEQYF. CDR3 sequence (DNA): TGTGCCAGCAGCACCGGACTAGTTGGCTACGAGCAGTACTTC.

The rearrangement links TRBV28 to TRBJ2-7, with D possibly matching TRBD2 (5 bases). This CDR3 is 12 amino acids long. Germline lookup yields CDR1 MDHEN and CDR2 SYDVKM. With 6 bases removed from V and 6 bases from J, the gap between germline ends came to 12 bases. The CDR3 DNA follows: TGTGCCAGCAGGGGAGCTAGGGTCGAGCAGTACTTC. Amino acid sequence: CASRGARVEQYF.

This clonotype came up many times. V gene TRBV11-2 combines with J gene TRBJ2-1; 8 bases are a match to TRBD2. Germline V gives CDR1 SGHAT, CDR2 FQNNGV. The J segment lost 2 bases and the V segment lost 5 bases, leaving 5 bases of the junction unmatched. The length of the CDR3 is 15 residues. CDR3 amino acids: CASSQGLVPYNEQFF. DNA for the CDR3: TGTGCCAGCAGCCAGGGACTAGTCCCCTACAATGAGCAGTTCTTC.

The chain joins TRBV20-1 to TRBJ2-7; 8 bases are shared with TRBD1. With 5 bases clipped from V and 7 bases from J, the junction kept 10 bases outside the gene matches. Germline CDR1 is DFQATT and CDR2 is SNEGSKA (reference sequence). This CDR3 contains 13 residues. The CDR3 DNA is TGCAGTGCTTCCGGGACAGGCTTGGGAGAGCAGTACTTC. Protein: CSASGTGLGEQYF.

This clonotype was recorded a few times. Written as DNA, the CDR3 is TGCAGTGCCGAGACTAGCGGGGGGGTCACAGATACGCAGTATTTT. It codes for CSAETSGGVTDTQYF. This rearrangement joins TRBV20-1 to TRBJ2-3; 14 nucleotides agree with TRBD2. This CDR3 is built from 15 residues. Looked up from germline, CDR1 is DFQATT and CDR2 is SNEGSKA (reference sequence). V lost 6 bases to trimming and J lost 2 bases; unmatched junction nucleotides: 4.